This is a list of T cell receptor beta chains from one sample in a study of T cell responses to AZD1222 COVID-19 vaccine. Method: immunoSEQ multiplex PCR; TCRdb's copy keeps in-frame clones and lacks some. Found here are about 110,000 clones, approximately 92% of them singletons; the top ten hold approximately 8.9%. The source material was peripheral blood, sampled 28 days after the second AZD1222 dose. The source is an adult who received the AZD1222 COVID-19 vaccine. CDR3s include the opening cysteine and the closing phenylalanine or tryptophan. D genes are given only for firm matches. Clone sizes are given selectively: once, few, many, or a class where the clone is expanded.

clone_size	v_call	d_call	j_call	cdr3_nt	cdr3_aa
-	TRBV20-1	-	TRBJ2-1	TGCAGTGCTCTCATTTCTGAGCAGTTCTTC	CSALISEQFF
-	TRBV9	-	TRBJ2-3	TGTGCCAGCAGCCCGAGAGGTGCTAGCACAGATACGCAGTATTTT	CASSPRGASTDTQYF
-	TRBV6-2/TRBV6-3	-	TRBJ2-2	TGTGCCAGCAGTACGACAGCTGTCGGGGAGCTGTTTTTT	CASSTTAVGELFF
-	TRBV29-1	TRBD2	TRBJ2-3	TGCAGCGTTGAAGGGGCTAGCGGGTCTAGCACAGATACGCAGTATTTT	CSVEGASGSSTDTQYF
-	TRBV7-2	-	TRBJ2-5	TGTGCCAGCAGCTTATCCCTCCAAGAGACCCAGTACTTC	CASSLSLQETQYF
-	TRBV2	-	TRBJ1-5	TGTGCCAGCAGTGAAAGGAGTAGCAATCAGCCCCAGCATTTT	CASSERSSNQPQHF
-	TRBV6-5	TRBD1	TRBJ2-5	TGTGCCAGCAGAAAGGGAGGGACAGGGATGGAGACCCAGTACTTC	CASRKGGTGMETQYF
-	TRBV7-9	-	TRBJ1-5	TGTGCCAGCAGCCCAGGACGGTTCAGCGGAGGTGATCAGCCCCAGCATTTT	CASSPGRFSGGDQPQHF
once	TRBV7-9	TRBD1	TRBJ2-7	TGTGCCAGCAGCCCACCCGGACAGGCCTACGAGCAGTACTTC	CASSPPGQAYEQYF
-	TRBV7-9	-	TRBJ1-4	TGTGCCAGCAGCTTCGGTGGGCAGGGCCATGAAAAACTGTTTTTT	CASSFGGQGHEKLFF
few	TRBV7-9	TRBD2	TRBJ2-1	TGTGCCAGCAGCTTACTAGCGGAGGACTACAATGAGCAGTTCTTC	CASSLLAEDYNEQFF
once	TRBV6-5	-	TRBJ1-5	TGTGCCAGCAGTTACGCTCGGCAGGGGCCCCAGCATTTT	CASSYARQGPQHF
-	TRBV28	TRBD1	TRBJ1-6	TGTGCCAGCAGTGGGGACAGGGGATATAATTCACCCCTCCACTTT	CASSGDRGYNSPLHF
-	TRBV24-1	-	TRBJ2-1	TGTGCCACCAGCCCTGGGGCTAAATCCTACAATGAGCAGTTCTTC	CATSPGAKSYNEQFF
few	TRBV18	-	TRBJ1-5	TGTGCCAGCCGTATTCGCAGCAATCAGCCCCAGCATTTT	CASRIRSNQPQHF
-	TRBV9	TRBD2	TRBJ2-3	TGTGCCAGCAGCGTAGGGCCAGCGGGATCCACAGATACGCAGTATTTT	CASSVGPAGSTDTQYF
-	TRBV20-1	TRBD1	TRBJ1-1	TGCAGTGCTAGTCCTCCAGGGGGCACTGAAGCTTTCTTT	CSASPPGGTEAFF
-	TRBV30	-	TRBJ2-1	TGTGCCTGGAGCGCGGACGGACTCTACAATGAGCAGTTCTTC	CAWSADGLYNEQFF
-	TRBV5-1	TRBD1	TRBJ1-2	TGCGCCAGCAGCTTGGGACAGGGGGACTATGGCTACACCTTC	CASSLGQGDYGYTF
-	TRBV19	TRBD1	TRBJ2-2	TGTGCCAGTAGTCCGGGACAGGGGTTTACCGGGGAGCTGTTTTTT	CASSPGQGFTGELFF
-	TRBV29-1	TRBD2	TRBJ2-7	TGCAGCTTCGGAACTAGCGCCTACGAGCAGTACTTC	CSFGTSAYEQYF
-	TRBV6-5	TRBD1	TRBJ2-7	TGTGCCAGCAGTCCGGACAGGGGTTTCGCCTACGAGCAGTACTTC	CASSPDRGFAYEQYF
-	TRBV3-1/TRBV3-2	-	TRBJ1-4	TGTGCCAGCAGCCCGGCTAGCTTTAATGAAAAACTGTTTTTT	CASSPASFNEKLFF
-	TRBV6-5	-	TRBJ1-2	TGTGCCAGCAGTTACGAGCCAGACTTCGGCTACACCTTC	CASSYEPDFGYTF
-	TRBV19	-	TRBJ1-5	TGTGCCAGTAGTCCAACCGACAGCAATCAGCCCCAGCATTTT	CASSPTDSNQPQHF
-	TRBV6-1	-	TRBJ2-7	TGTGCCAGCAGTGAAAACAGCGATAGCTCCTACGAGCAGTACTTC	CASSENSDSSYEQYF
-	TRBV24-1	TRBD1	TRBJ1-5	TGTGCCACCAGTGCCAGGACAGGAAATCAGCCCCAGCATTTT	CATSARTGNQPQHF
-	TRBV5-4	TRBD2	TRBJ2-1	TGTGCCAGCAGCTCTTACCCAACTAGCGGGAGTGTTAATGAGCAGTTCTTC	CASSSYPTSGSVNEQFF
-	TRBV12-3/TRBV12-4	-	TRBJ1-6	TGTGCCAGCAGTTTCGATACACGGTCACCCCTCCACTTT	CASSFDTRSPLHF
once	TRBV6-1	-	TRBJ1-6	TGTGCCAGCAGTGAGGGCAGCACGCGTAATTCACCCCTCCACTTT	CASSEGSTRNSPLHF